One sample yielded the 30 T cell receptor beta chains listed below, sequenced in a study of Ad26.COV2.S vaccination and SARS-CoV-2 variants. Sequencing used immunoSEQ multiplex PCR; TCRdb keeps in-frame clones, though not all of them. Seen here are roughly 420,000 clones, 85% to 90% observed once, and the top ten hold about 3.5%. The treatment denotes: 15 to 20 received Ad26.COV2.S at low or high dose, single or two shots; 5 received placebo; per-sample allocation not given. Sampling was performed 63 days after the first vaccine or placebo injection. The material was peripheral blood, obtained in a trial of Ad26.COV2.S vaccine versus placebo. The receptors were gathered from a person between 18 and 65 years old who received the Ad26.COV2.S COVID-19 vaccine or a placebo.

V is TRBV7-3 and J is TRBJ2-3, with D perhaps matching TRBD1 or TRBD2 (6 bases each). The CDR3 contains 14 residues. Trimming took off 9 bases at V and 1 base at J, with 14 bases between the two ends. The germline V gene encodes CDR1 SGHTA and CDR2 FQGTGA. Here the CDR3 reads CASSTGARTDTQYF. DNA for the CDR3: TGTGCCAGTTCAACGGGGGCTCGCACAGATACGCAGTATTTT.

The rearrangement uses TRBV9 and TRBJ2-3; 8 positions match TRBD2. The CDR3 length is 17 residues. In germline, CDR1 is SGDLS, CDR2 YYNGEE. V lost 0 bases to trimming and J lost 2 bases; unmatched junction nucleotides: 8. The CDR3 is CASSVEGGGTYTDTQYF. CDR3 nucleotides: TGTGCCAGCAGCGTAGAGGGCGGGGGGACATACACAGATACGCAGTATTTT. The variable domain in full, with the rest retrieved from reference TRBV9 and TRBJ2-3, is DSGVTQTPKHLITATGQRVTLRCSPRSGDLSVYWYQQSLDQGLQFLIQYYNGEERAKGNILERFSAQQFPDLHSELNLSSLELGDSALYFCASSVEGGGTYTDTQYFGPGTRLTVL.

The rearrangement uses TRBV19 and TRBJ1-6; TRBD1 might be the D (5 bases). Trimming removed 7 bases at V and 0 bases at J, with 7 bases between. Per germline, CDR1 LNHDA and CDR2 SQIVND (reference sequence). This CDR3 has 14 amino acids. CDR3 amino acids: CASTTGSYNSPLHF. The CDR3 region has the DNA TGTGCCAGTACAACAGGCTCCTATAATTCACCCCTCCACTTT.

The rearrangement uses TRBV15 and TRBJ1-2; TRBD1 might be the D (5 bases). The CDR3 consists of 15 residues. From germline, CDR1 is LNHNV and CDR2 YYDKDF (reference sequence). V lost 0 bases, J lost 7 bases, and 15 bases lay in between. In DNA form, the CDR3 reads TGTGCCACCAGCAGAGAGGGGACCTCCGCACTTGGCTACACCTTC. Translated: CATSREGTSALGYTF.

V gene TRBV5-4 combines with J gene TRBJ2-1; 9 bases agree with TRBD2. V trimming: 1 base; J trimming: 4 bases; junction bases outside the gene matches: 3. The CDR3 is 15 residues long. The germline CDR1 and CDR2 sequences are SGHNT and YYREEE (reference sequence). The CDR3 protein is CASSLTSGRYNEQFF. DNA for the CDR3: TGTGCCAGCAGCTTGACTAGCGGGCGATACAATGAGCAGTTCTTC.

The gene calls are TRBV28 and TRBJ1-2; 8 bases map to TRBD1. This CDR3 is 14 amino acids long. Germline trimming cut 5 bases from V and 2 bases from J; bases unmatched to any gene: 4. Germline CDR1 MDHEN, CDR2 SYDVKM. The CDR3 region has the DNA TGTGCCAGCAGTCCCTGGACAGGGAACTATGGCTACACCTTC. Translated: CASSPWTGNYGYTF.

The gene calls are TRBV11-3 and TRBJ2-2, with 8 nucleotides matching TRBD2. The V segment lost 4 bases and the J segment 6 bases; nucleotides outside the gene matches: 4. This CDR3 has 14 residues. CDR1 and CDR2 (germline): SGHNT, YENEEA. CDR3 residues: CASSWTSNAGELFF. The CDR3 region has the DNA TGTGCCAGCAGCTGGACTAGCAATGCCGGGGAGCTGTTTTTT.

The V and J genes are TRBV5-1 and TRBJ1-4; D call uncertain. The length of the CDR3 is 15 residues. V was pared by 4 bases and J by 8 bases, with 18 bases between. Germline V gives CDR1 SGHRS, CDR2 YFSETQ. DNA of the CDR3: TGCGCCAGCAGCCATGGGCAGTCCTCGGAGGAAAAACTGTTTTTT. Its translation: CASSHGQSSEEKLFF.

CDR3 coding DNA: TGTGCCAGCAGTTACGAAGGGCGGGGGGCCACCGAGCGGCAGTTCTTC. The encoded protein is CASSYEGRGATERQFF. The chain has TRBV6-5 and TRBJ2-1, with 8 bases aligning to TRBD2. The CDR3 runs to 16 residues. The J segment lost 12 bases and the V segment lost 2 bases, leaving 15 bases of the junction unmatched. Germline V CDR1 and CDR2: MNHEY, SVGAGI.

In its sample, this clone was seen once. This rearrangement joins TRBV7-9 to TRBJ2-1, with 9 nucleotides matching TRBD1. This CDR3 has 14 amino acids. In germline, CDR1 is SEHNR, CDR2 FQNEAQ (reference sequence). V lost 7 bases to trimming and J lost 5 bases; unmatched junction nucleotides: 6. This chain's CDR3 is CASNRQGGNNEQFF. CDR3 coding DNA: TGTGCCAGCAACCGACAGGGGGGAAACAATGAGCAGTTCTTC.

This chain uses TRBV11-2 with TRBJ2-7; D not certain. The V end lost 5 bases, the J end lost 6 bases, and 14 bases lay between the germline ends. This CDR3 spans 13 amino acids. Germline CDR1 is SGHAT and CDR2 is FQNNGV. The CDR3 region has the DNA TGTGCCAGCAGCCAGATCTTGGTTAGCGAGCAGTACTTC. Translation: CASSQILVSEQYF.

The chain has TRBV7-2 and TRBJ2-3; weak D call: TRBD2 (5 bases). V was clipped by 1 base and J by 0 bases, with 8 bases between them. The CDR3 runs to 15 residues. Germline CDR1 is SGHTA and CDR2 is FQGNSA. DNA for the CDR3: TGTGCCAGCAGCTTAGAAGCGGTTAGCACAGATACGCAGTATTTT. Translating gives CASSLEAVSTDTQYF.

This clone came up once. The V and J genes are TRBV5-4 and TRBJ2-6; 9 nucleotides align to TRBD1. V lost 1 base, J lost 3 bases, and 11 bases stayed unmatched. The CDR3 is made up of 19 amino acids. Germline lookup yields CDR1 SGHNT and CDR2 YYREEE (reference sequence). The CDR3 DNA follows: TGTGCCAGCAGCTTGAACCGGGACAGGGTTTCTCTTGGGGCCAACGTCCTGACTTTC. Translation: CASSLNRDRVSLGANVLTF.

The gene calls are TRBV19 and TRBJ1-4; a possible D gene is TRBD1 (6 bases). V was cut by 3 bases and J by 11 bases, with 13 bases left in between. This CDR3 region has 13 residues. Looked up from germline, CDR1 is LNHDA and CDR2 is SQIVND (reference sequence). CDR3 sequence (DNA): TGTGCCAGTAGTATTCAGGACAGCGCTAAACTGTTTTTT. It translates to CASSIQDSAKLFF.

The table lists this clone with a few counts. The genes are TRBV2 and TRBJ2-7, with D hard to call. Germline CDR1 reads SNHLY; CDR2 reads FYNNEI. Trimming removed 3 bases at V and 3 bases at J, with 18 bases between. The CDR3 totals 16 residues. In nucleotides, the CDR3 is TGTGCCAGCAGTGACGTAGGTCAGATTTCGGTCTACGAGCAGTACTTC. Amino acid sequence: CASSDVGQISVYEQYF.

The chain carries TRBV5-6 and TRBJ1-5; D gene unclear. Trimming left V 0 bases short and J 4 bases short, with 5 bases between. Germline V gene lookup returns CDR1 SGHDT and CDR2 YYEEEE. This CDR3 comprises 13 residues. The CDR3 is CASSLGANQPQHF. The CDR3 DNA reads TGTGCCAGCAGCTTGGGTGCTAATCAGCCCCAGCATTTT.

CDR3: CASSHNPDSDTQYF. The CDR3 nucleotides are TGTGCCAGCAGCCATAACCCAGATTCCGATACGCAGTATTTT. The chain employs TRBV4-2 and TRBJ2-3, with D unresolved. The germline V gene has CDR1 LGHNA and CDR2 YNFKEQ. CDR3 length equals 14 residues. V was cut by 3 bases and J by 6 bases, with 13 bases left in between.

The chain links TRBV30 to TRBJ1-2, with TRBD1 identical over 9 bases. CDR3 length: 14 amino acids. Germline CDR1 and CDR2: GTSNPN and SVGIG (reference sequence). V was clipped by 3 bases and J by 1 base; unmatched bases: 3. The CDR3 protein is CAWRLTGGNYGYTF. CDR3 nucleotide sequence: TGTGCCTGGAGGTTGACAGGGGGTAACTATGGCTACACCTTC.

For the CDR3, the DNA is TGTGCCAGCAGCTTAGGGGGAAACTACGAGCAGTACTTC. It translates to CASSLGGNYEQYF. The gene calls are TRBV7-9 and TRBJ2-7; D remains unclear. This CDR3 comprises 13 residues. V was clipped by 1 base and J by 3 bases, with 7 bases between them. CDR1 and CDR2 (germline): SEHNR, FQNEAQ (reference sequence).

This clone was picked up a small number of times. The chain has TRBV6-2 or TRBV6-3 and TRBJ2-3; 7 bases fit TRBD2. The germline gives CDR1 MNHEY, CDR2 SVGEGT. V lost 6 bases to trimming and J lost 4 bases; unmatched junction nucleotides: 10. The CDR3 runs 15 residues. In DNA, the CDR3 is TGTGCCAGCAGCCTTTTCGGGGGGTCCTCAGATACGCAGTATTTT. Translation: CASSLFGGSSDTQYF.

CDR3 in amino acids: CASSFRSQADNTEAFF. In DNA form, the CDR3 reads TGTGCCAGCAGCTTTCGGAGTCAGGCAGATAACACTGAAGCTTTCTTT. The V call is TRBV7-2, the J call TRBJ1-1; D gene uncertain. Trimming cost V 3 bases and J 2 bases, with 16 bases left between them. Germline V gene data show CDR1 as SGHTA and CDR2 as FQGNSA. CDR3 size: 16 residues.

This chain joins TRBV9 and TRBJ2-6; D may correspond to TRBD1 or TRBD2 (5 bases each). Germline V gene data show CDR1 as SGDLS and CDR2 as YYNGEE. CDR3 length equals 16 residues. The germline V and J ends were trimmed by 4 bases and 0 bases, with 11 bases remaining between them. CDR3 DNA sequence: TGTGCCAGCAGCCCGGGACCGAGCTCTGGGGCCAACGTCCTGACTTTC. Its protein product is CASSPGPSSGANVLTF.

V usage is TRBV24-1 and J usage is TRBJ2-1; 8 bases are shared with TRBD2. Germline V gene sequence: CDR1 KGHDR, CDR2 SFDVKD. This CDR3 has 14 amino acids. V was pared by 7 bases and J by 1 base, with 2 bases of the junction left unmatched. The DNA for the CDR3 is TGTGCCACCAGGGGCGGGGGGTCCTACAATGAGCAGTTCTTC. Protein sequence: CATRGGGSYNEQFF.

The chain uses TRBV30 and TRBJ1-4; D unclear. This CDR3 comprises 15 residues. CDR1 is GTSNPN, CDR2 SVGIG, per germline (reference sequence). V gave up 4 bases and J gave up 0 bases, with 12 bases separating them. DNA of the CDR3: TGTGCCTGGAAACCCCCCTCTACAACTAATGAAAAACTGTTTTTT. It translates to CAWKPPSTTNEKLFF.

The chain is built from TRBV9 and TRBJ2-7; weak D call: TRBD1 (6 bases). The germline CDR1 and CDR2 sequences are SGDLS and YYNGEE. CDR3 length equals 16 residues. V was shortened by 6 bases and J by 2 bases, with 21 bases between the two germline ends. CDR3 sequence: CASTPRYRTDTYEQYF. CDR3 DNA: TGTGCCAGCACCCCAAGGTATAGGACAGACACCTACGAGCAGTACTTC.

This chain links TRBV6-2 or TRBV6-3 with TRBJ1-5; D remains ambiguous. This CDR3 region has 15 residues. Trimming took off 2 bases at V and 3 bases at J, with 11 bases between the two ends. The germline V gene has CDR1 MNHEY and CDR2 SVGEGT. The CDR3 region is CASSYGRRPNQPQHF. The CDR3 DNA reads as TGTGCCAGCAGTTACGGGAGGAGGCCCAATCAGCCCCAGCATTTT.

In its sample, this clone was seen a few times. This chain's CDR3 is CASSLERETYNEQFF. The CDR3 region has the DNA TGTGCCAGCAGCCTCGAGCGGGAAACCTACAATGAGCAGTTCTTC. The rearrangement uses TRBV6-2 or TRBV6-3 and TRBJ2-1; 7 positions agree with TRBD2. The germline V gene has CDR1 MNHEY and CDR2 SVGEGT. This CDR3 comprises 15 residues. J was trimmed by 2 bases and V by 6 bases; bases with no gene match: 7.

The chain couples TRBV19 to TRBJ2-2; 8 bases align to TRBD1. Germline-derived CDR1 and CDR2 are LNHDA and SQIVND (reference sequence). The CDR3 extends over 15 amino acids. V was clipped by 6 bases and J by 2 bases; unmatched bases: 5. CDR3 DNA sequence: TGTGCCAGTAGCAGGGGACAGGCTAACACCGGGGAGCTGTTTTTT. As protein: CASSRGQANTGELFF.

This rearrangement joins TRBV5-6 to TRBJ1-1; 9 bases align to TRBD1. Per the germline V gene, CDR1 is SGHDT and CDR2 is YYEEEE. The CDR3 is 14 amino acids. V lost 3 bases and J lost 4; bases outside the gene matches: 4. As DNA, the CDR3 is TGTGCCAGCAGCTCGGGACAGGGAACCACTGAAGCTTTCTTT. Translating it yields CASSSGQGTTEAFF.

Concerning this clone itself: A junction end diverges from the germline sequence, so it may reflect a read error. The CDR3 bases are TGTGCCAGCAGCCCGGGACACCCTGGAGACACCATATATTTT. Translated: CASSPGHPGDTIYF. This chain connects TRBV7-3 to TRBJ1-3; maybe TRBD1 (6 bases). This CDR3 is built from 14 residues. The germline V gene has CDR1 SGHTA and CDR2 FQGTGA.